This T cell receptor beta chain was identified in a study of T cells in localized non-small cell lung cancer. Study conclusions and caveats: Adjacent lung exhibited a median of approximately 50 among the 100 most abundant tumor clones.

TCRdb keeps only in-frame clones here, not all; method: immunoSEQ multiplex PCR. Altogether tens of thousands of clones are present, about 90% being singletons, with the ten largest covering 2% to 2.5%. Turning to this clone: Antigen specificity is unknown.

This CDR3 has 16 residues. Germline CDR1 and CDR2: MDHEN and SYDVKM. V trimming: 1 base; J trimming: 8 bases; junction bases outside the gene matches: 9. V is TRBV28 and J is TRBJ1-4; 8 bases line up with TRBD1. Material: peripheral blood, obtained before any cancer treatment. The sequence came from a female donor of 60 years or more with stage I lung adenocarcinoma. The CDR3 DNA is TGTGCCAGCAGTTTATATGGGACAGGAGCGCTAGAAAAACTGTTTTTT. It specifies CASSLYGTGALEKLFF.